This section outlines one T cell receptor beta chain sequence together with its context. In the source study's methods: For nucleated cells, counts were estimated from reference gene primer amplification. TCRdb's table, derived via immunoSEQ multiplex PCR, lists solely in-frame clones and lacks some. The V and J calls and clone size are taken from that table; D and trimming were inferred from the DNA. The sample gives approximately 240,000 clones, approximately 84% of which show up once; less than 4.5% is in the top ten. The CDR3 runs to 12 residues. V lost 0 bases and J 8 bases, leaving 7 bases between the germline ends. This sample was included in a study of blood T cell repertoires in COVID-19. Study as a whole: Italy, Spain and the United States were the sources of the convalescent and acute COVID-19 samples. From T cells, B-cell-depleted T cells, or PBMCs came the material, which was cDNA or gDNA.

This clonotype was obtained from a man between 45 and 60 years old with acute or convalescent COVID-19. The sequenced sample consisted of peripheral blood. The V call is TRBV12-3 or TRBV12-4, the J call TRBJ1-1; D is unresolved. CDR3 sequence: CASSLALAEAFF. CDR3 nucleotide sequence: TGTGCCAGCAGTTTAGCGCTGGCAGAAGCTTTCTTT.